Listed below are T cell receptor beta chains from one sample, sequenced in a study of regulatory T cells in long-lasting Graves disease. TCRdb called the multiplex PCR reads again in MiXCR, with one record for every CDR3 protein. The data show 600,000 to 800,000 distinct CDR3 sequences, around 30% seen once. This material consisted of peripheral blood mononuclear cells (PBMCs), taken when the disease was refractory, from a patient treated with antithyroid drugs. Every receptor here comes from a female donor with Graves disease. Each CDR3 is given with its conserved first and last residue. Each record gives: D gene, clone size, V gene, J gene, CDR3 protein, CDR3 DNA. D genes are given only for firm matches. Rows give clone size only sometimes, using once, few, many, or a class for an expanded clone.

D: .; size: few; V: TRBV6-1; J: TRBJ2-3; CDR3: CASSDWVTDTQYF; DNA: TGTGCCAGCAGTGATTGGGTCACAGATACGCAGTATTTT
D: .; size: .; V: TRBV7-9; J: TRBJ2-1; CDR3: CASSFSGILYNEQFF; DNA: TGTGCCAGCAGCTTCTCGGGGATCCTCTACAATGAGCAGTTCTTC
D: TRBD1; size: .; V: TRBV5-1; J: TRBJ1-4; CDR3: CASSVRGPHEKLFF; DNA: TGCGCCAGCAGCGTGAGGGGGCCCCATGAAAAACTGTTTTTT
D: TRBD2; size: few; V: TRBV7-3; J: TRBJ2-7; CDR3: CASSLTLAGADEQYF; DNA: TGTGCCAGCAGCTTAACTTTAGCGGGAGCCGACGAGCAGTACTTC
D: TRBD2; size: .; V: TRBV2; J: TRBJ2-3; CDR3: CASSDLGLAGVDTQYF; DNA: TGTGCCAGCAGTGACCTGGGACTAGCGGGAGTCGATACGCAGTATTTT
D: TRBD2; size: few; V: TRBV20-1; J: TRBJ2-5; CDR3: CSAPGLARSETQYF; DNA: TGCAGTGCTCCTGGACTAGCCCGTAGTGAGACCCAGTACTTC
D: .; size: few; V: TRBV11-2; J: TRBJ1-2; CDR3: CASSLAQPYGYTF; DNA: TGTGCCAGCAGCTTGGCACAGCCCTATGGCTACACCTTC
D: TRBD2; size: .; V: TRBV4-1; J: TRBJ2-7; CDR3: CASSQESSGSYEQYF; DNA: TGCGCCAGCAGCCAAGAGTCTAGCGGGAGTTACGAGCAGTACTTC
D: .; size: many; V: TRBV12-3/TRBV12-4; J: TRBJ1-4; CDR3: CASSGAQGVREKLFF; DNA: TGTGCCAGCAGTGGGGCCCAGGGCGTGAGGGAAAAACTGTTTTTT
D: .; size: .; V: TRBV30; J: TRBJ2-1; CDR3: CAWSADSDEQFF; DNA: TGTGCCTGGAGTGCTGACTCGGATGAGCAGTTCTTC
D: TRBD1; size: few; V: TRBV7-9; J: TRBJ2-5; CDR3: CASSFPGTGLETQYF; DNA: TGTGCCAGCAGCTTCCCTGGGACAGGGTTGGAGACCCAGTACTTC
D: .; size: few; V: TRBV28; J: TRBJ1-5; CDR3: CASSLEMAQHF; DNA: TGTGCCAGCAGTTTAGAGATGGCCCAGCATTTT
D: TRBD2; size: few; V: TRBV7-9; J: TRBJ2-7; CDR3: CASGTSGTKGEQYF; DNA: TGTGCCAGCGGCACTAGCGGGACGAAGGGGGAGCAGTACTTC
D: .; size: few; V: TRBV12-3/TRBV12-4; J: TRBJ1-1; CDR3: CASSLKQEHTEAFF; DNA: TGTGCCAGCAGTTTAAAACAGGAACACACTGAAGCTTTCTTT
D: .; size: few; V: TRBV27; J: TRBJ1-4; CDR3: CASSHSAATNEKLFF; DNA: TGTGCCAGCAGTCACTCGGCGGCAACTAATGAAAAACTGTTTTTT
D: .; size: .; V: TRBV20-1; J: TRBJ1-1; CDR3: CLTVDSVNTEAFF; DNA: TGCCTCACCGTCGACAGCGTGAACACTGAAGCTTTCTTT
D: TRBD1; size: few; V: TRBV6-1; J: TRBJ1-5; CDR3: CASSQPGQGVWAQHF; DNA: TGTGCCAGCAGTCAACCGGGACAGGGAGTATGGGCCCAGCATTTT
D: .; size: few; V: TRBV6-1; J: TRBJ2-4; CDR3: CASSEFGSKNIQYF; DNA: TGTGCCAGCAGTGAATTCGGCTCAAAAAACATTCAGTACTTC
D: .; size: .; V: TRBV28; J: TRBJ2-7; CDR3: CASRGDPARGEQYF; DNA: TGTGCCAGCAGGGGGGACCCGGCTAGGGGCGAGCAGTACTTC
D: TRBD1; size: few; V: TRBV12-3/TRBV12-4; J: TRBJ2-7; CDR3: CASSPTGTETYEQYF; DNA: TGTGCCAGCAGCCCAACCGGGACAGAGACCTACGAGCAGTACTTC
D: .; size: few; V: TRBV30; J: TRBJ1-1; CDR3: CAWSRAWTTEAFF; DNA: TGTGCCTGGAGTCGGGCTTGGACCACTGAAGCTTTCTTT
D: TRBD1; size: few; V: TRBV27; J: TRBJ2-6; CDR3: CASSLRGQGARDTGANVLTF; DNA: TGTGCCAGCAGTTTACGTGGACAGGGGGCGCGGGACACTGGGGCCAACGTCCTGACTTTC
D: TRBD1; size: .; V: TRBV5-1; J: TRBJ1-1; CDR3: CASSPDRVETEAFF; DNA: TGCGCCAGCAGCCCCGACAGGGTTGAAACTGAAGCTTTCTTT
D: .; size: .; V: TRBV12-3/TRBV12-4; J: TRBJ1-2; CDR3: CASSLGIDRKYGYTF; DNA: TGTGCCAGCAGTTTAGGGATCGACAGGAAGTACGGCTACACCTTC
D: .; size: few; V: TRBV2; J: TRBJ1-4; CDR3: CASSYRDGRNEKLFF; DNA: TGTGCCAGCAGTTACCGGGACGGACGCAATGAAAAACTGTTTTTT
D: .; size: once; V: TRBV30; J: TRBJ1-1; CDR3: CAAVYQGPEAFF; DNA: TGTGCCGCCGTGTACCAGGGGCCTGAAGCTTTCTTT
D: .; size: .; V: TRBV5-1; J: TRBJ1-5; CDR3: CASSLWGGESNQPQHF; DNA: TGCGCCAGCAGTCTATGGGGGGGAGAGAGCAATCAGCCCCAGCATTTT
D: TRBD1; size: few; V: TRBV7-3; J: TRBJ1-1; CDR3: CASSLTAPGAGGADTEAFF; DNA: TGTGCCAGCAGCTTAACCGCTCCCGGAGCAGGGGGCGCGGACACTGAAGCTTTCTTT
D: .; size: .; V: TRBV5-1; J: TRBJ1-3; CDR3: CASSLGGVAAGNTIYF; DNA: TGCGCCAGCAGCTTGGGAGGGGTTGCCGCTGGAAACACCATATATTTT
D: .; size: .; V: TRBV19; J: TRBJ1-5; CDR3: CASRFGGDQPQHF; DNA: TGTGCCAGTAGATTTGGGGGAGATCAGCCCCAGCATTTT
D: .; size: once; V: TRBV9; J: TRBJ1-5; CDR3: CASSEQENQPQHF; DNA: TGTGCCAGCAGCGAACAAGAGAATCAGCCCCAGCATTTT
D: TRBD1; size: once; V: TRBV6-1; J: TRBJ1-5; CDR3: CASSNGGGGQPQHF; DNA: TGTGCCAGCAGTAATGGAGGGGGCGGTCAGCCCCAGCATTTT
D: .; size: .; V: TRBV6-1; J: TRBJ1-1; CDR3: CASSSWNRRAEAFF; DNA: TGTGCCAGCAGCAGTTGGAACAGGAGGGCTGAAGCTTTCTTT
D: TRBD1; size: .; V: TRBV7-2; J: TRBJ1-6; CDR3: CASAADRVSPLHF; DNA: TGTGCCAGCGCCGCGGACAGGGTTTCACCCCTCCACTTT
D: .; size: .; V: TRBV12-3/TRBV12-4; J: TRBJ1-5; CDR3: CASSPGKDRASQHF; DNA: TGTGCCAGCAGCCCCGGTAAGGACCGAGCGTCCCAGCATTTT
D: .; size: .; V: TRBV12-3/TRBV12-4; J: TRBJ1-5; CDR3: CASSSYDSNQPQHF; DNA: TGTGCCAGCAGTTCCTACGATAGCAATCAGCCCCAGCATTTT
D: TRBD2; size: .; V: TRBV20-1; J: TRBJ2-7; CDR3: CSAAKSGRAHEQYF; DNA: TGCAGTGCAGCAAAGAGCGGGAGGGCCCACGAGCAGTACTTC
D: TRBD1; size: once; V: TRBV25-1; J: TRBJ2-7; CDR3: CASSPRQGHEQYF; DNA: TGTGCCAGCAGTCCTAGACAGGGCCACGAGCAGTACTTC
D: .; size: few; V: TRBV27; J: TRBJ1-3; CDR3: CASSLDTNSGNTIYF; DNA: TGTGCCAGCAGTTTAGACACAAACTCTGGAAACACCATATATTTT
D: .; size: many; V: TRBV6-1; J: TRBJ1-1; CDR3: CASRASMNTEAFF; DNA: TGTGCCAGCAGGGCCAGCATGAACACTGAAGCTTTCTTT
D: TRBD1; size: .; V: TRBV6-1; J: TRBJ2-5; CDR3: CASSPRGLQETQYF; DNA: TGTGCCAGCAGTCCGAGGGGGCTTCAAGAGACCCAGTACTTC
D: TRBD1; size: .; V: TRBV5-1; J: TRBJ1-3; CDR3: CASSSPGQGNTIYF; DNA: TGCGCCAGCAGCTCCCCGGGACAGGGGAACACCATATATTTT
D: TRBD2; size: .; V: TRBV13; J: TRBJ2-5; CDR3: CASTLLAGGETQYF; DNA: TGTGCCAGCACCCTACTAGCGGGAGGTGAGACCCAGTACTTC